The clone carrying this T cell receptor beta chain showed up just a few times. Its antigen is unidentified. Germline V CDR1 and CDR2: SGHNT, YYREEE (reference sequence). The CDR3 consists of 18 residues. V was pared by 5 bases and J by 3 bases, with 26 bases between. The PCR contained 60 Vbeta and 13 Jbeta primers. Profiled with immunoSEQ multiplex PCR; TCRdb holds only in-frame clones, not every one. The sample has around 120,000 clones, about 80% seen once; the top ten hold approximately 9.6%. The data were obtained in a study of cytomegalovirus exposure and HLA in healthy donors. Study information: Approximately 180 million T cells yielded more than 95 million unique TCR beta sequences, as an earlier analysis found. General study findings and limits: Some V segments (TRBV6-2 and TRBV6-3 among them) were excluded as indistinguishable. Trimming of TCR beta V- and J-genes showed a link, identified in a later analysis, to a missense DCLRE1C variant.

The chain carries TRBV5-4 and TRBJ1-1, with D perhaps matching TRBD1 (6 bases). This receptor was taken from a woman in her 50s in good health and CMV-seropositive. What was sequenced was PBMCs. CDR3 sequence: CASRRGGVSANVDTEAFF. The CDR3 DNA follows: TGTGCCAGCAGGAGAGGGGGGGTTTCAGCAAACGTGGACACTGAAGCTTTCTTT. The variable domain in full, completed from reference TRBV5-4 and TRBJ1-1, reads ETGVTQSPTHLIKTRGQQVTLRCSSQSGHNTVSWYQQALGQGPQFIFQYYREEENGRGNFPPRFSGLQFPNYSSELNVNALELDDSALYLCASRRGGVSANVDTEAFFGQGTRLTVV.